A selection of T cell receptor beta chains follows, all from one sample in a study of T cells in Graves' hyperthyroidism and ophthalmopathy. A single record per CDR3 protein comes from TCRdb applying MiXCR to the multiplex PCR reads. The table lists about 600,000 distinct CDR3 sequences, 12% to 15% of them singletons. The sequenced sample consisted of blood. These receptors came from a woman younger than 35 with Graves' ophthalmopathy. The CDR3 runs from the conserved cysteine through the conserved F or W. The D gene is left open where the match is weak. Clone sizes are given selectively: once, few, many, or a class where the clone is expanded.

v_call: TRBV11-3
d_call: .
clone_size: few
j_call: TRBJ2-3
cdr3_nt: TGTGCCAGCAGCTCTGCATTAGACAGGCCGATATGGACAGATACGCAGTATTTT
cdr3_aa: CASSSALDRPIWTDTQYF

v_call: TRBV10-3
d_call: .
clone_size: few
j_call: TRBJ2-7
cdr3_nt: TGTGCCATCAGTGGAGGAGAAACCTACGAGCAGTACTTC
cdr3_aa: CAISGGETYEQYF

v_call: TRBV5-4
d_call: TRBD2
clone_size: few
j_call: TRBJ2-7
cdr3_nt: TGTGCCAGCAGCTTGGGGAGCGGGAGTAGGTACGAGCAGTACTTC
cdr3_aa: CASSLGSGSRYEQYF

v_call: TRBV6-1
d_call: .
clone_size: many
j_call: TRBJ1-2
cdr3_nt: TGTGCCAGCAGTGAGGAATGGGGCTCGTCCTATGGCTACACCTTC
cdr3_aa: CASSEEWGSSYGYTF

v_call: TRBV7-3
d_call: .
clone_size: .
j_call: TRBJ2-2
cdr3_nt: TGTGCCAGCGGCTGGCTGGGGGGGCGCGACACCGGGGAGCTGTTTTTT
cdr3_aa: CASGWLGGRDTGELFF

v_call: TRBV30
d_call: .
clone_size: many
j_call: TRBJ1-4
cdr3_nt: TGTGCCTGGAGTGTCGTATACTATCCCAGAGGTGAAAAACTGTTTTTT
cdr3_aa: CAWSVVYYPRGEKLFF

v_call: TRBV20-1
d_call: TRBD1
clone_size: many
j_call: TRBJ2-1
cdr3_nt: TGCAGTGCCTTGGGACAGTACTACAATGAGCAGTTCTTC
cdr3_aa: CSALGQYYNEQFF

v_call: TRBV12-5
d_call: .
clone_size: few
j_call: TRBJ2-3
cdr3_nt: TGTGCTAGTGGTTCCCCAGGGCGGAGCACAGATACGCAGTATTTT
cdr3_aa: CASGSPGRSTDTQYF

v_call: TRBV19
d_call: TRBD1
clone_size: .
j_call: TRBJ2-3
cdr3_nt: TGTGCCAGTAGTCAGGACAGGGTGACAGATACGCAGTATTTT
cdr3_aa: CASSQDRVTDTQYF

v_call: TRBV5-6
d_call: .
clone_size: .
j_call: TRBJ2-5
cdr3_nt: TGTGCCAGCAGCGGAACTTACGGAGCTTTTGGGGGGACCCAGTACTTC
cdr3_aa: CASSGTYGAFGGTQYF

v_call: TRBV30
d_call: .
clone_size: many
j_call: TRBJ2-1
cdr3_nt: TGTGCCTGGACTAGCTGGGTGAATGAGCAGTTCTTC
cdr3_aa: CAWTSWVNEQFF

v_call: TRBV9
d_call: .
clone_size: many
j_call: TRBJ2-7
cdr3_nt: TGTGCCAGCAGCGTAGGCCCGATGGGGGAATACGAGCAGTACTTC
cdr3_aa: CASSVGPMGEYEQYF

v_call: TRBV20-1
d_call: .
clone_size: .
j_call: TRBJ1-5
cdr3_nt: TGCAGTGCTAGAGTCCAGGGTCAGGGCAATCAGCCCCAGCATTTT
cdr3_aa: CSARVQGQGNQPQHF

v_call: TRBV9
d_call: TRBD2
clone_size: few
j_call: TRBJ2-3
cdr3_nt: TGTGCCAGCAGCGTAGGCGGGAGGGCCTCAGATACGCAGTATTTT
cdr3_aa: CASSVGGRASDTQYF

v_call: TRBV6-5
d_call: .
clone_size: many
j_call: TRBJ2-3
cdr3_nt: TGTGCCAGCAGTTACTCGTTTGAAGGGGCGGAGGCGGTAGATACGCAGTATTTT
cdr3_aa: CASSYSFEGAEAVDTQYF

v_call: TRBV19
d_call: .
clone_size: .
j_call: TRBJ1-2
cdr3_nt: TGCACCAGCAGCCATACAGGGCTCTATGGCTACACCTTC
cdr3_aa: CTSSHTGLYGYTF

v_call: TRBV7-8
d_call: TRBD1
clone_size: many
j_call: TRBJ1-1
cdr3_nt: TGTGCCAGCAGCTTGGGACAGCCGAACACTGAAGCTTTCTTT
cdr3_aa: CASSLGQPNTEAFF

v_call: TRBV5-6
d_call: .
clone_size: .
j_call: TRBJ2-1
cdr3_nt: TGTGCCAGCAGCTTGGCCGGCAGGGACGATGAGCAGTTCTTC
cdr3_aa: CASSLAGRDDEQFF

v_call: TRBV12-3/TRBV12-4
d_call: .
clone_size: .
j_call: TRBJ2-7
cdr3_nt: TGTGCCAGCGGTTTAGAGGCCAGGGCTGTCTACGAGCAGTACTTC
cdr3_aa: CASGLEARAVYEQYF

v_call: TRBV27
d_call: TRBD2
clone_size: many
j_call: TRBJ2-7
cdr3_nt: TGTGCCAGCAGATGGACCCTAGCGGGAGTCAACGAGCAGTACTTC
cdr3_aa: CASRWTLAGVNEQYF

v_call: TRBV10-3
d_call: .
clone_size: few
j_call: TRBJ2-7
cdr3_nt: TGTGCCATCAGTGGAGGGGACTCCTACGAGCAGTACTTC
cdr3_aa: CAISGGDSYEQYF

v_call: TRBV28
d_call: TRBD1
clone_size: .
j_call: TRBJ2-7
cdr3_nt: TGTGCCAGCAGCCTACCGGGACAGGGGACCCACGAGCAGTACTTC
cdr3_aa: CASSLPGQGTHEQYF

v_call: TRBV15
d_call: .
clone_size: .
j_call: TRBJ1-4
cdr3_nt: TGTGCCACCAGTTGGCGGACGGAGGATGAAAAACTGTTTTTT
cdr3_aa: CATSWRTEDEKLFF

v_call: TRBV15
d_call: .
clone_size: many
j_call: TRBJ1-5
cdr3_nt: TGTGCCACCAGCAGACGTAACAGGGACTACAATCAGCCCCAGCATTTT
cdr3_aa: CATSRRNRDYNQPQHF

v_call: TRBV6-2/TRBV6-3
d_call: .
clone_size: many
j_call: TRBJ1-1
cdr3_nt: TGTGCCAGCAGTTACGGGATAGGGAACACTGAAGCTTTCTTT
cdr3_aa: CASSYGIGNTEAFF

v_call: TRBV7-2
d_call: .
clone_size: many
j_call: TRBJ2-3
cdr3_nt: TGTGCCAGCAGCTCCTATCCCACCCCTGGGGCGGATACGCAGTATTTT
cdr3_aa: CASSSYPTPGADTQYF